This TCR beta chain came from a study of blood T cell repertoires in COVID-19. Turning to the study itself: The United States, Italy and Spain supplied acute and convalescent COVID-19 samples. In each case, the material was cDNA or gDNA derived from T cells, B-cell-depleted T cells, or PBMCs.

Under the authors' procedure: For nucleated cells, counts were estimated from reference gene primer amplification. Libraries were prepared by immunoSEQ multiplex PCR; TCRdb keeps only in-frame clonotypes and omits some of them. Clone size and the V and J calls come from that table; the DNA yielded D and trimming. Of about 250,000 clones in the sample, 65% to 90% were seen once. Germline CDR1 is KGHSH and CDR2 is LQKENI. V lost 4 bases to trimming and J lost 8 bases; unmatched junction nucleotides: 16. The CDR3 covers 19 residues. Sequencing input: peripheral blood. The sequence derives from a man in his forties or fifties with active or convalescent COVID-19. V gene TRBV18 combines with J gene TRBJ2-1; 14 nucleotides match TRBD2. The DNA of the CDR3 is TGTGCCAGCTCACTCCAAGGACTAGCGGGAGGCCTACGGACCGATGAGCAGTTCTTC. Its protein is CASSLQGLAGGLRTDEQFF.